This is a list of T cell receptor beta chains from one sample in a study of OX40 agonist ivuxolimab in advanced cancers. The assay was immunoSEQ multiplex PCR, and TCRdb's table has in-frame clones only and misses some. Of approximately 100,000 clones in the sample, roughly 91% were seen once. The material was CD4+ or CD8+ T cells sorted from blood, obtained in a trial of the OX40 agonist ivuxolimab. Receptors originate from an adult with an advanced solid tumor such as melanoma, head and neck, liver or kidney cancer. Both conserved end residues are part of each CDR3. A D gene is named only where the DNA matches it firmly. The size field is filled for only some rows; it gives once, few, many or a size class.

D gene	V gene	J gene	clone size	CDR3 length	CDR3 protein	CDR3 DNA
-	TRBV6-6	TRBJ1-3	-	16	CASSSAHGGSGNTIYF	TGTGCCAGCAGTTCCGCCCACGGCGGCTCTGGAAACACCATATATTTT
-	TRBV7-9	TRBJ2-1	-	15	CASSLNRGGSNEQFF	TGTGCCAGCAGCTTAAACAGGGGGGGTTCCAATGAGCAGTTCTTC
TRBD1	TRBV7-2	TRBJ2-7	-	15	CASTPDRELPYEQYF	TGTGCCAGCACCCCAGACAGGGAATTACCCTACGAGCAGTACTTC
-	TRBV28	TRBJ1-4	-	13	CATASGANEKLFF	TGTGCCACTGCTTCCGGGGCTAATGAAAAACTGTTTTTT
-	TRBV9	TRBJ2-6	-	18	CASSGPGREVTGANVLTF	TGTGCCAGCAGCGGGCCGGGACGAGAAGTTACGGGGGCCAACGTCCTGACTTTC
-	TRBV15	TRBJ2-7	-	14	CATSNLGGADEQYF	TGTGCCACCAGCAACCTAGGGGGGGCGGACGAGCAGTACTTC
TRBD1	TRBV27	TRBJ1-1	-	13	CASTKTGDTEAFF	TGTGCCAGCACCAAGACAGGGGACACTGAAGCTTTCTTT
TRBD2	TRBV5-4	TRBJ2-7	-	15	CASSLVAGGGYEQYF	TGTGCCAGCAGCTTGGTAGCGGGAGGGGGTTACGAGCAGTACTTC
-	TRBV7-2	TRBJ1-4	-	15	CASSPGSSTNENLFF	TGTGCCAGCAGTCCCGGCAGTTCAACTAATGAAAATCTGTTTTTT
-	TRBV7-8	TRBJ2-2	-	13	CASRLGFTGELFF	TGTGCCAGCAGGCTAGGGTTCACCGGGGAGCTGTTTTTT
-	TRBV28	TRBJ1-4	-	12	CATGALNEKLFF	TGTGCCACCGGGGCCTTAAATGAAAAACTGTTTTTT
TRBD1	TRBV7-2	TRBJ2-1	-	15	CASSPRTGGYNEQFF	TGTGCCAGCAGCCCCCGGACAGGGGGCTACAATGAGCAGTTCTTC
TRBD2	TRBV16	TRBJ2-1	-	15	CASSQTSGRNNEQFF	TGTGCCAGCAGCCAAACTAGCGGGAGGAACAATGAGCAGTTCTTC
TRBD1	TRBV11-2	TRBJ1-1	-	15	CASSQGGTGDTEAFF	TGTGCCAGCAGCCAGGGGGGGACAGGGGACACTGAAGCTTTCTTT
-	TRBV27	TRBJ1-2	-	16	CASGFFTGTFLGGYTF	TGTGCCAGCGGTTTCTTTACCGGGACATTCTTAGGTGGCTACACCTTC
-	TRBV28	TRBJ1-2	-	14	CASSSTGRELSYTF	TGTGCCAGCAGCTCCACAGGGCGGGAGTTAAGTTACACCTTC
-	TRBV5-1	TRBJ2-7	once	13	CASSLQGSHEQYF	TGCGCCAGCAGCCTACAGGGTTCCCACGAGCAGTACTTC
-	TRBV4-2	TRBJ2-1	-	16	CASSQDLSTSYNEQFF	TGTGCCAGCAGCCAAGATTTAAGTACCTCCTACAATGAGCAGTTCTTC
TRBD1	TRBV5-1	TRBJ2-2	-	14	CASSPGQVTGELFF	TGCGCCAGCAGCCCGGGACAGGTTACCGGGGAGCTGTTTTTT
TRBD2	TRBV7-9	TRBJ2-1	-	15	CASSLERERYNEQFF	TGTGCCAGCAGCTTGGAGCGGGAGAGATACAATGAGCAGTTCTTC
-	TRBV6-6	TRBJ2-7	-	13	CASSDTQGNEQYF	TGTGCCAGCAGTGATACTCAGGGGAACGAGCAGTACTTC
-	TRBV18	TRBJ2-7	once	13	CASSPFQSYEQYF	TGTGCCAGCTCACCATTTCAGTCCTACGAGCAGTACTTC
TRBD2	TRBV10-3	TRBJ2-1	-	18	CAISPAGGPSGRGGEQFF	TGTGCCATCAGTCCCGCTGGTGGTCCTAGCGGGAGGGGGGGTGAGCAGTTCTTC
-	TRBV11-2	TRBJ1-2	once	12	CAIYALNYGYTF	TGTGCCATCTATGCGCTCAACTATGGCTACACCTTC
-	TRBV6-1	TRBJ2-4	-	15	CASRDAGESKNIQYF	TGTGCCAGCAGGGATGCAGGGGAATCCAAAAACATTCAGTACTTC
TRBD2	TRBV10-3	TRBJ2-7	-	18	CAISDPSGGRRRGSEQYF	TGTGCCATCAGTGACCCCTCCGGGGGGAGGCGGCGGGGTAGCGAGCAGTACTTC
-	TRBV28	TRBJ2-1	-	16	CASRLPQGPPYNEQFF	TGTGCCAGCCGACTCCCCCAGGGTCCCCCCTACAATGAGCAGTTCTTC
-	TRBV10-2	TRBJ1-1	-	11	CASSDGPEAFF	TGCGCCAGCAGTGACGGACCCGAAGCTTTCTTT
-	TRBV7-8	TRBJ2-7	-	11	CASSRGREQYF	TGTGCCAGCAGCAGGGGACGGGAGCAGTACTTC
-	TRBV4-2	TRBJ1-1	once	16	CASSQDPQGLNTEAFF	TGTGCCAGCAGCCAAGATCCCCAGGGTCTGAACACTGAAGCTTTCTTT
-	TRBV10-1	TRBJ2-3	-	15	CASSDPPAPPYTQYF	TGCGCCAGCAGTGACCCTCCTGCCCCCCCGTATACGCAGTATTTT
-	TRBV27	TRBJ2-1	-	16	CASSLLSGSSYNEQFF	TGTGCCAGCAGTTTATTATCCGGGAGCTCCTACAATGAGCAGTTCTTC
TRBD1	TRBV7-8	TRBJ1-4	-	13	CASSRGQGAKLFF	TGTGCCAGCAGCCGCGGACAGGGGGCCAAACTGTTTTTT
-	TRBV7-2	TRBJ2-1	-	12	CASSPGRYEQFF	TGTGCCAGCAGCCCGGGACGGTATGAGCAGTTCTTC
-	TRBV27	TRBJ2-1	-	15	CASSGTLGSYNEQFF	TGTGCCAGCAGCGGGACACTTGGCTCCTACAATGAGCAGTTCTTC
-	TRBV6-6	TRBJ1-5	-	16	CASSFAGRRSNQPQHF	TGTGCCAGCAGTTTTGCGGGACGCCGTAGCAATCAGCCCCAGCATTTT
-	TRBV14	TRBJ1-3	-	18	CASSQGSPPLSSGNTIYF	TGTGCCAGCAGCCAAGGGTCGCCTCCCCTCTCTTCTGGAAACACCATATATTTT
-	TRBV9	TRBJ2-3	-	15	CASSIDRSSTDTQYF	TGTGCCAGCAGCATCGACAGGTCTAGCACAGATACGCAGTATTTT
-	TRBV6-5	TRBJ1-1	few	14	CASSYRAVNTEAFF	TGTGCCAGCAGTTATCGGGCAGTGAACACTGAAGCTTTCTTT
-	TRBV28	TRBJ1-1	-	14	CASSLVGGKAEAFF	TGTGCCAGCAGTTTAGTGGGGGGTAAGGCTGAAGCTTTCTTT
TRBD1	TRBV5-1	TRBJ1-2	-	17	CASSPGQGIGPSYGYTF	TGCGCCAGCAGCCCAGGACAGGGAATTGGGCCCAGCTATGGCTACACCTTC
-	TRBV5-4	TRBJ1-1	-	16	CASSLRAGYRRTEAFF	TGTGCCAGCAGCTTGAGAGCAGGGTATCGACGCACTGAAGCTTTCTTT
TRBD2	TRBV5-1	TRBJ2-2	-	13	CASSPSGTGELFF	TGCGCCAGCAGCCCTAGCGGCACCGGGGAGCTGTTTTTT
TRBD2	TRBV6-1	TRBJ2-3	-	15	CASNRLAGSTDTQYF	TGTGCCAGCAATAGACTAGCGGGAAGCACAGATACGCAGTATTTT
TRBD2	TRBV5-1	TRBJ2-1	-	15	CASGMRTSGNNEQFF	TGCGCCAGCGGCATGAGGACTAGCGGAAACAATGAGCAGTTCTTC
TRBD2	TRBV5-1	TRBJ2-3	-	16	CASSLELAGGTDTQYF	TGCGCCAGCAGCTTGGAGTTAGCGGGAGGAACAGATACGCAGTATTTT
TRBD1	TRBV7-9	TRBJ1-2	-	13	CASSLTTGRGYTF	TGTGCCAGCAGCTTAACGACAGGGCGTGGCTACACCTTC
-	TRBV6-5	TRBJ1-1	-	16	CASSYSIGAFNTEAFF	TGTGCCAGCAGTTACTCGATAGGGGCTTTCAACACTGAAGCTTTCTTT